The 2 T cell receptor beta chains listed next were all sequenced from one sample in a study of response to subunit inactivated influenza vaccine. One entry per CDR3 protein, called by TCRdb with MiXCR from the RT-PCR reads. The table records 300,000 to 350,000 distinct CDR3 sequences, 20% to 25% of them present only once. This specimen was PBMCs from blood, taken approximately 22 months after vaccination. These receptors were obtained from a man between 50 and 69 years old who received an inactivated influenza vaccine.

This CDR3 reads CASSFSTGLSYEQYF. As DNA, the CDR3 is TGTGCCAGCAGCTTCTCGACAGGCCTTTCCTACGAGCAGTACTTC. J is TRBJ2-7 and V is TRBV7-2, with D maybe TRBD1 (6 bases). CDR1 SGHTA and CDR2 FQGNSA come from the germline V gene. Trimming left V 3 bases short and J 1 base short, with 13 bases between. The CDR3 has 15 amino acids.

The chain joins TRBV6-1 to TRBJ1-1, with D tentatively TRBD1 (5 bases). Germline V gene lookup returns CDR1 MNHNS and CDR2 SASEGT. Trimming took 7 bases from V and 4 from J, leaving 16 bases between them. CDR3 length equals 14 residues. CDR3 loop: CASTLGQFITEAFF. The CDR3 DNA is TGTGCCAGCACCTTAGGACAATTTATCACTGAAGCTTTCTTT.